The 18 T cell receptor beta chains listed next were all sequenced from one sample in a study of blood T cell repertoires in COVID-19. Assay used: immunoSEQ multiplex PCR; TCRdb lists only in-frame clones, some missing. The data show 250,000 to 300,000 clones, 91% seen once. What was sequenced was peripheral blood. These receptors all stem from a woman aged 25 to 39 with COVID-19, enrolled during active disease.

This clone was counted a single time. The rearrangement uses TRBV30 and TRBJ2-1; D not resolved. CDR1 and CDR2 from the germline V gene are GTSNPN and SVGIG (reference sequence). The CDR3 has 12 amino acids. The CDR3 sequence: CGCSLNYNEQFF. The CDR3, as DNA: TGTGGCTGTAGCCTGAATTACAATGAGCAGTTCTTC.

This clone was detected a few times. The rearrangement joins TRBV12-3 or TRBV12-4 to TRBJ1-2; D call uncertain. The CDR3 covers 13 residues. The ends were cut back, 8 bases at V and 2 bases at J, with 12 bases in the middle. The CDR3 DNA reads as TGTGCCAGCGGCAACACAGCCAACTATGGCTACACCTTC. It is translated as CASGNTANYGYTF.

This clone was counted between two and nine times. The chain couples TRBV6-5 to TRBJ1-5, with D perhaps TRBD1 (5 bases). CDR1 is MNHEY and CDR2 is SVGAGI in the germline V gene. This CDR3 has 14 amino acids. V gave up 2 bases and J gave up 4 bases, with 9 bases separating them. The CDR3 is CASSYKGKNQPQHF. Written as DNA, the CDR3 is TGTGCCAGCAGTTACAAGGGGAAGAATCAGCCCCAGCATTTT.

The V call is TRBV25-1, the J call TRBJ1-4; the match to TRBD1 covers 9 bases. The CDR3 is 17 residues long. Trimming took 2 bases from V and 5 from J; bases not matched to a gene: 9. Germline V gene sequence: CDR1 MGHDK, CDR2 SYGVNS. The CDR3 sequence: CASSEVNTGGGNEKLFF. The CDR3 nucleotides are TGTGCCAGCAGTGAAGTAAACACAGGGGGCGGGAATGAAAAACTGTTTTTT.

This chain connects TRBV14 to TRBJ2-5; 10 nucleotides match TRBD2. Germline values: CDR1 SGHDN, CDR2 FVKESK. This CDR3 comprises 16 residues. J lost 1 base, V lost 3 bases, and 5 bases had no gene match. In DNA form, the CDR3 reads TGTGCCAGCAGCCAGGTTCTAGCGGGGGTCCAAGAGACCCAGTACTTC. Protein product: CASSQVLAGVQETQYF.

The chain recombines TRBV29-1 with TRBJ2-7; D is unresolved. Between the trimmed V and J ends, which lost 5 bases and 3 bases, there was a span of 11 bases. In germline, CDR1 is SQVTM, CDR2 ANQGSEA. The CDR3 covers 12 residues. The CDR3 is CSVSSSVYEQYF. In DNA, the CDR3 is TGCAGCGTTTCCTCTTCCGTCTACGAGCAGTACTTC.

For the CDR3, the DNA is TGTGCCAGCAGGAGGGCGGCTCAAGAGACCCAGTACTTC. This gives the protein CASRRAAQETQYF. V usage is TRBV21-1 and J usage is TRBJ2-5; the DNA was not used to check the table's D call, TRBD2. TRBV21-1 constitutes a pseudogene. The length of the CDR3 is 13 residues.

The chain employs TRBV27 and TRBJ1-5; D remains ambiguous. The germline CDR1 and CDR2 sequences are MNHEY and SMNVEV (reference sequence). This CDR3 contains 15 residues. V dropped 1 base and J dropped 3 bases, with 10 bases sitting between them. The CDR3 is CASSLLGTNNQPQHF. CDR3 DNA sequence: TGTGCCAGCAGTTTATTGGGCACCAACAATCAGCCCCAGCATTTT.

J is TRBJ2-7 and V is TRBV28, with 13 bases that match TRBD2. From germline, CDR1 is MDHEN and CDR2 SYDVKM. V shed 4 bases, J shed 6 bases, and the junction held 9 bases outside the gene matches. The CDR3 has 16 residues. In DNA form, the CDR3 reads TGTGCCAGCAGTTCCGGGACTAGCGGGAACCCTGGCGAGCAGTACTTC. It codes for CASSSGTSGNPGEQYF.

This rearrangement joins TRBV27 to TRBJ2-5; TRBD2 matches at 12 bases. Germline V gene sequence: CDR1 MNHEY, CDR2 SMNVEV (reference sequence). The V segment lost 5 bases and the J segment 0 bases; nucleotides outside the gene matches: 4. The CDR3 covers 16 residues. This CDR3 is CASSTWTSGDQETQYF. The CDR3 DNA is TGTGCCAGCAGTACATGGACTAGCGGGGACCAAGAGACCCAGTACTTC.

The chain combines TRBV7-3 with TRBJ2-1; weak D call: TRBD1 (6 bases). V lost 4 bases, J lost 3 bases, and 13 bases lay in between. This CDR3 spans 15 amino acids. Germline CDR1 SGHTA, CDR2 FQGTGA. The CDR3: CASSSRDKNYNEQFF. CDR3 sequence (DNA): TGTGCCAGCAGCTCGAGGGACAAAAACTACAATGAGCAGTTCTTC.

The chain has TRBV29-1 and TRBJ1-4, with a weak D call TRBD1 (5 bases). V lost 6 bases and J 0 bases, leaving 11 bases between the germline ends. CDR1 and CDR2 (germline): SQVTM, ANQGSEA. CDR3 length: 14 residues. The CDR3: CSVITGATNEKLFF. CDR3 bases: TGCAGCGTGATAACAGGCGCAACTAATGAAAAACTGTTTTTT.

The chain is built from TRBV6-1 and TRBJ1-6, with TRBD1 matching over 7 bases. J was trimmed by 1 base and V by 3 bases; bases with no gene match: 6. The CDR3 runs 17 residues. CDR1 is MNHNS, CDR2 SASEGT, per germline. DNA for the CDR3: TGTGCCAGCAGTGAGGATCTGACAGGGTCCTATAATTCACCCCTCCACTTT. This translates into CASSEDLTGSYNSPLHF.

The rearrangement joins TRBV21-1 to TRBJ1-6. TRBV21-1 is a known pseudogene. There are 17 residues in the CDR3. Here the CDR3 DNA reads TGTGCCAGCAGCAAAGGGGGGGGGCTCTCCTATAATTCACCCCTCCACTTT. This translates into CASSKGGGLSYNSPLHF.

This chain uses TRBV28 with TRBJ2-3; 10 bases align to TRBD2. The length of the CDR3 is 15 residues. The ends lost 5 bases at V and 0 bases at J; junction bases unmatched: 2. Germline CDR1 and CDR2: MDHEN and SYDVKM. The CDR3 DNA sequence: TGTGCCAGCAGTACTAGCGGGACAAGCACAGATACGCAGTATTTT. Translation: CASSTSGTSTDTQYF.

The rearrangement joins TRBV18 to TRBJ2-7; D perhaps matches TRBD2 (6 bases). The CDR3 spans 15 residues. The ends were cut back, 5 bases at V and 4 bases at J, with 18 bases in the middle. Per the germline V gene, CDR1 is KGHSH and CDR2 is LQKENI. The CDR3 DNA reads TGTGCCAGCTCATCCAGCGGGCCCGGGGTATACGAGCAGTACTTC. Amino acid sequence: CASSSSGPGVYEQYF. The whole variable domain, remainder taken from reference TRBV18 and TRBJ2-7, is NAGVMQNPRHLVRRRGQEARLRCSPMKGHSHVYWYRQLPEEGLKFMVYLQKENIIDESGMPKERFSAEFPKEGPSILRIQQVVRGDSAAYFCASSSSGPGVYEQYFGPGTRLTVT.

V and J are TRBV10-1 and TRBJ1-3; the match to TRBD1 covers 9 bases. Germline CDR1 WNHNN, CDR2 SYGVQD (reference sequence). The CDR3 sequence is 15 residues long. V trimming: 5 bases; J trimming: 4 bases; junction bases outside the gene matches: 6. CDR3 residues: CASSLDRGAGNTIYF. The CDR3 bases are TGCGCCAGCAGTTTGGACAGGGGCGCCGGAAACACCATATATTTT.

This clone was recorded once. The chain is built from TRBV27 and TRBJ1-5, with TRBD1 matching over 7 bases. Germline V CDR1 and CDR2: MNHEY, SMNVEV (reference sequence). J was trimmed by 0 bases and V by 0 bases; bases with no gene match: 23. This CDR3 is 23 amino acids long. The chain's CDR3 is CASSLSGLGLTGSAIYSNQPQHF. The CDR3 DNA reads as TGTGCCAGCAGTTTATCCGGACTGGGCCTGACAGGGTCGGCGATATATAGCAATCAGCCCCAGCATTTT.